This TCR beta chain was captured by sequencing in a study of tumor-infiltrating lymphocytes in primary liver carcinoma. From germline, CDR1 is MDHEN and CDR2 SYDVKM. This CDR3 spans 15 amino acids. V lost 6 bases, J lost 3 bases, and 15 bases lay in between. Reverse transcription of roughly 480 ng total RNA with a constant-region primer produced TCR beta cDNA. Nested multiplex PCR, run for three rounds with slightly modified ARM-PCR, yielded TCR beta libraries. Primers for the first two PCR rounds were TRBV1-TRBV30 forward primers and a C-beta reverse primer (about 11 cycles per round). TCRdb re-analysed the multiplex PCR reads in MiXCR, keeping a single row per CDR3 protein. Of tens of thousands of distinct CDR3 sequences in the sample, around 73% were seen once. From unsorted bulk tissue weighing roughly 17-31 mg, DNA and RNA were co-extracted. Viable tumor cell content exceeded 75% in every tumor sample.

The V gene is TRBV28, the J gene TRBJ1-5, with D tentatively TRBD1 (6 bases). The material sequenced was liver tumor tissue from sampling region 5. Subset denoted: tumor region T5, tumor centre. This sequence was found in a middle-aged man with primary liver carcinoma and hepatitis B virus infection. The CDR3 is CASSSPGGANQPQHF. The CDR3 DNA is TGTGCCAGCAGCTCCCCTGGGGGGGCCAATCAGCCCCAGCATTTT.